A selection of T cell receptor beta chains follows, all from one sample in a study of molecular identifiers for immune sequencing clone quantification. TCRdb called the PCR reads again in MiXCR, with one record for every CDR3 protein. The sample has hundreds of thousands of distinct CDR3 sequences; 25% are singletons. Sequencing input: naive CD8+ T cells from blood, with Jurkat cell RNA spiked in. These receptors were collected from a human donor in good health. Some libraries in this study had Jurkat cell RNA spiked in. Each CDR3 is given with its conserved first and last residue. A D gene is named only where the DNA matches it firmly. The listing skips clone size in some rows; elsewhere it reads once, few, many or a size class.

j_gene | abundance | d_gene | v_gene | CDR3aa | CDR3nt
TRBJ1-1 | few | . | TRBV19 | CASSIVGGSMNTEAFF | TGTGCCAGTAGTATAGTCGGGGGTTCGATGAACACTGAAGCTTTCTTT
TRBJ2-1 | . | TRBD2 | TRBV9 | CASSLRLAGLKDEQFF | TGTGCCAGCAGCTTGCGACTAGCGGGCCTAAAGGATGAGCAGTTCTTC
TRBJ2-7 | many | TRBD1 | TRBV5-6 | CASSPGQNSYEQYF | TGTGCCAGCAGCCCGGGACAGAACTCCTACGAGCAGTACTTC
TRBJ2-3 | many | . | TRBV9 | CASSVVTDTQYF | TGTGCCAGCAGCGTAGTCACAGATACGCAGTATTTT
TRBJ2-6 | once | . | TRBV6-5 | CASSYIPSIGANVLTF | TGTGCCAGCAGTTACATCCCCTCTATTGGGGCCAACGTCCTGACTTTC
TRBJ2-7 | many | TRBD1 | TRBV4-3 | CASSQVFGTAYEQYF | TGCGCCAGCAGCCAAGTCTTCGGGACAGCCTACGAGCAGTACTTC
TRBJ1-2 | many | TRBD1 | TRBV29-1 | CSTSGGADYGYTF | TGCAGCACTTCAGGGGGCGCAGACTATGGCTACACCTTC
TRBJ1-1 | once | . | TRBV12-3/TRBV12-4 | CASSLAHSINTEAFF | TGTGCCAGCAGTTTAGCCCACAGCATAAACACTGAAGCTTTCTTT
TRBJ2-7 | many | TRBD1 | TRBV4-3 | CASSQVRQGPEQYF | TGCGCCAGCAGCCAAGTTCGACAGGGACCCGAGCAGTACTTC
TRBJ2-3 | . | . | TRBV5-5 | CASSLEIFTDTQYF | TGTGCCAGCAGCTTGGAGATTTTCACAGATACGCAGTATTTT
TRBJ2-1 | many | . | TRBV2 | CASSENSPEATNEQFF | TGTGCCAGCAGTGAGAACAGCCCAGAGGCTACCAATGAGCAGTTCTTC
TRBJ1-5 | many | . | TRBV12-3/TRBV12-4 | CASRETGIEQPQHF | TGTGCCAGCAGAGAAACGGGAATCGAACAGCCCCAGCATTTT
TRBJ2-7 | . | TRBD2 | TRBV6-2/TRBV6-3 | CASIKGPRTSGNSEQYF | TGTGCCAGCATCAAAGGGCCCCGGACTAGCGGGAACTCCGAGCAGTACTTC
TRBJ2-2 | . | TRBD2 | TRBV5-4 | CASSLVGLGKRTTGELFF | TGTGCCAGCAGCTTGGTGGGACTAGGGAAGAGAACCACCGGGGAGCTGTTTTTT
TRBJ2-7 | many | . | TRBV12-3/TRBV12-4 | CASRGAYEQYF | TGTGCCAGCAGAGGGGCGTACGAGCAGTACTTC
TRBJ2-5 | few | . | TRBV5-4 | CASSFNAETQYF | TGTGCCAGCAGCTTTAATGCTGAGACCCAGTACTTC
TRBJ2-2 | . | TRBD2 | TRBV3-1 | CASSQELAERVAGELFF | TGTGCCAGCAGCCAAGAGCTAGCGGAACGAGTGGCCGGGGAGCTGTTTTTT
TRBJ2-3 | many | . | TRBV12-3/TRBV12-4 | CASSPTPGPTRDTQYF | TGTGCCAGCAGCCCAACCCCGGGACCAACCAGGGATACGCAGTATTTT
TRBJ2-7 | . | TRBD2 | TRBV19 | CATSPGTTSYEQYF | TGTGCCACCAGCCCCGGGACTACCTCCTACGAGCAGTACTTC
TRBJ1-2 | . | TRBD1 | TRBV20-1 | CSADLRTGGIQGYTF | TGCAGTGCTGACCTCCGGACAGGGGGGATTCAGGGCTACACCTTC
TRBJ2-3 | many | . | TRBV30 | CARQQDTDTQYF | TGTGCCCGTCAACAGGACACAGATACGCAGTATTTT
TRBJ2-3 | few | TRBD1 | TRBV5-3 | CASSPRGTGFADTQYF | TGTGCCAGCAGCCCCAGGGGGACCGGATTCGCAGATACGCAGTATTTT
TRBJ2-3 | many | TRBD2 | TRBV7-9 | CASSLMGGQRDTQYF | TGTGCCAGCAGCTTAATGGGAGGGCAACGAGATACGCAGTATTTT
TRBJ2-3 | few | . | TRBV7-6 | CASSFTQYF | TGTGCCAGCAGCTTTACGCAGTATTTT
TRBJ2-1 | few | TRBD2 | TRBV7-2 | CASRAGTSGTSYNEQFF | TGTGCCAGCAGAGCCGGGACTAGCGGGACTTCCTACAATGAGCAGTTCTTC
TRBJ1-5 | many | TRBD1 | TRBV4-1 | CASSQVWTGGNQPQHF | TGCGCCAGCAGCCAAGTGTGGACAGGGGGCAATCAGCCCCAGCATTTT
TRBJ2-5 | . | . | TRBV5-4 | CASSLWQTSQETQYF | TGTGCCAGCAGCCTATGGCAGACCAGTCAAGAGACCCAGTACTTC
TRBJ1-3 | . | . | TRBV30 | CAWRQLGNPIYF | TGTGCCTGGAGGCAGCTGGGAAACCCCATATATTTT
TRBJ2-1 | . | TRBD1 | TRBV28 | CASTLTGGGYEQFF | TGTGCCAGTACATTAACAGGGGGTGGGTATGAGCAGTTCTTC
TRBJ2-7 | . | . | TRBV6-2/TRBV6-3 | CASSDSGVYEQYF | TGTGCCAGCAGTGACTCGGGGGTTTACGAGCAGTACTTC
TRBJ2-5 | . | . | TRBV27 | CASSLWAGWLETQYF | TGTGCCAGCAGTTTATGGGCGGGCTGGTTGGAGACCCAGTACTTC
TRBJ1-2 | many | TRBD1 | TRBV29-1 | CSVAPGQVYGYTF | TGCAGCGTTGCGCCGGGACAGGTCTATGGCTACACCTTC
TRBJ2-1 | . | . | TRBV7-9 | CASSPAGGATYNEQFF | TGTGCCAGCAGCCCCGCTGGCGGGGCGACTTATAATGAGCAGTTCTTC
TRBJ2-1 | . | . | TRBV20-1 | CSAALGGREQFF | TGCAGTGCTGCCCTAGGAGGCCGTGAGCAGTTCTTC
TRBJ2-7 | . | TRBD1 | TRBV19 | CASAPGDRGSYEQYF | TGTGCCAGCGCCCCTGGGGACAGGGGCTCCTACGAGCAGTACTTC
TRBJ2-1 | . | . | TRBV7-9 | CASSLGAPNGQFF | TGTGCCAGCAGCCTCGGGGCCCCCAATGGGCAGTTCTTC
TRBJ2-3 | . | TRBD2 | TRBV6-2/TRBV6-3 | CASKNVEMTSGTPYTDTQYF | TGTGCCAGCAAAAACGTGGAGATGACTAGCGGGACACCTTACACAGATACGCAGTATTTT
TRBJ2-1 | few | TRBD2 | TRBV11-3 | CASSETSGRGGNEQFF | TGTGCCAGCAGTGAAACTAGCGGGAGGGGCGGCAATGAGCAGTTCTTC
TRBJ2-5 | once | . | TRBV12-3/TRBV12-4 | CASSFGAADQETQYF | TGTGCCAGCAGTTTCGGGGCGGCGGACCAAGAGACCCAGTACTTC
TRBJ2-7 | . | TRBD1 | TRBV2 | CASTGTGALGEQYF | TGTGCCAGTACCGGGACAGGGGCCCTGGGCGAGCAGTACTTC
TRBJ2-7 | . | . | TRBV12-3/TRBV12-4 | CASSLANPLEQYF | TGTGCCAGCAGTTTAGCAAATCCGCTCGAGCAGTACTTC
TRBJ2-2 | . | . | TRBV23-1 | CASRQDTFANTGELFF | TGCGCCAGCCGCCAAGACACTTTCGCGAACACCGGGGAGCTGTTTTTT
TRBJ2-7 | . | . | TRBV7-9 | CASGLPGPPYEQYF | TGTGCCAGCGGCTTGCCGGGACCCCCGTACGAGCAGTACTTC
TRBJ1-1 | many | TRBD1 | TRBV14 | CASSPWRTGWEAEAFF | TGTGCCAGCAGCCCTTGGCGGACAGGATGGGAGGCTGAAGCTTTCTTT
TRBJ2-5 | many | . | TRBV10-3 | CAISEPTQIEETQYF | TGTGCCATCAGTGAGCCCACCCAGATTGAAGAGACCCAGTACTTC
TRBJ2-7 | few | . | TRBV5-5 | CASSHTSEQYF | TGTGCCAGCAGTCATACCTCCGAGCAGTACTTC
TRBJ1-5 | . | . | TRBV13 | CTSSLGGGQPQHF | TGTACCAGCAGCTTAGGAGGAGGCCAGCCCCAGCATTTT
TRBJ2-6 | many | . | TRBV21-1 | CASSKGRDRPSGANVLTF | TGTGCCAGCAGCAAGGGGCGGGACAGGCCCTCTGGGGCCAACGTCCTGACTTTC